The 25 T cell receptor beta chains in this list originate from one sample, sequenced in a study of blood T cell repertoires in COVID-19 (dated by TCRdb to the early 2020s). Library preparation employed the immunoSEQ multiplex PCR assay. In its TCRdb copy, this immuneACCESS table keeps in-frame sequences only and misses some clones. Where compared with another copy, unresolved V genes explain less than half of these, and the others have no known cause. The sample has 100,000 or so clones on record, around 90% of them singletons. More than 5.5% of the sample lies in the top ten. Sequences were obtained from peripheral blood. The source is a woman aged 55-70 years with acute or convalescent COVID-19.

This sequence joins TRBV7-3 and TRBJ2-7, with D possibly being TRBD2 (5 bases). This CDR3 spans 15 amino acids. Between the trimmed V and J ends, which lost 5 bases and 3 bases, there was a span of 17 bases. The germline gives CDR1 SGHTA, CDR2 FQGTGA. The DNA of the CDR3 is TGTGCCAGCAGCAGCCCGGGATCACCCCACTACGAGCAGTACTTC. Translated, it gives CASSSPGSPHYEQYF.

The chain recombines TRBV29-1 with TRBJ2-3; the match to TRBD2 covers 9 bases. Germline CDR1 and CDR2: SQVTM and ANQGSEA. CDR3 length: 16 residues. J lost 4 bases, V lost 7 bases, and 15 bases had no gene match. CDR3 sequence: CSAALLNSGSPDTQYF. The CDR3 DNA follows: TGCAGCGCCGCCCTCCTTAATAGCGGGAGCCCAGATACGCAGTATTTT.

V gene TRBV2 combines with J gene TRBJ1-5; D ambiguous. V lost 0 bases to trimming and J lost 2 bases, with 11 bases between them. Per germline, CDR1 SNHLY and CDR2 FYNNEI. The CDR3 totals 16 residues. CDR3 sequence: CASSEAGGRGNQPQHF. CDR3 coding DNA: TGTGCCAGCAGTGAAGCTGGAGGGCGCGGCAATCAGCCCCAGCATTTT.

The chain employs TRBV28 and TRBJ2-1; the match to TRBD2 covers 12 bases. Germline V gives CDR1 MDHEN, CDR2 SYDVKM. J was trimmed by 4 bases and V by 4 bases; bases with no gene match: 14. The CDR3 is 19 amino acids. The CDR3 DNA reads TGTGCCAGCAGTTCTAGCGGGAGGGCCTGGGAAATCCAATACAATGAGCAGTTCTTC. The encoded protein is CASSSSGRAWEIQYNEQFF.

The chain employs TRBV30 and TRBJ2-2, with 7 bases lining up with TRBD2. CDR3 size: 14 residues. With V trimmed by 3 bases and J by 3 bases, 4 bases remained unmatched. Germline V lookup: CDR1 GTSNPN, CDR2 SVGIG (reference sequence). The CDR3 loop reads CAWRRGGDTGELFF. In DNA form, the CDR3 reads TGTGCCTGGAGGCGGGGAGGGGACACCGGGGAGCTGTTTTTT.

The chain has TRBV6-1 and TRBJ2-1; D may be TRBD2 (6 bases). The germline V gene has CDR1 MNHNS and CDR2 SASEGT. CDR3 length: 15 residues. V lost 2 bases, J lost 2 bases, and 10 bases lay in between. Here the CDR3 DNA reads TGTGCCAGCAGTGAACTAGCGTATACCTACAATGAGCAGTTCTTC. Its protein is CASSELAYTYNEQFF.

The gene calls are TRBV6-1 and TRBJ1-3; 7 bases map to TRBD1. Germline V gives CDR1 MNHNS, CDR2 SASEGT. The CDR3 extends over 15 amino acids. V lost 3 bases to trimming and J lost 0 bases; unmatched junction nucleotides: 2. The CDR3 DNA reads TGTGCCAGCAGTGACGGGACAGTCTCTGGAAACACCATATATTTT. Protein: CASSDGTVSGNTIYF.

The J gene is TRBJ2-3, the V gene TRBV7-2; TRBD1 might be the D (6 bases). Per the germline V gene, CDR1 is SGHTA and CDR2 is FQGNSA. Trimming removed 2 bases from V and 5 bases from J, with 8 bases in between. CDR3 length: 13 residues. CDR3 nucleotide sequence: TGTGCCAGCAGCTTAAGAGGGGGAGATACGCAGTATTTT. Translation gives CASSLRGGDTQYF.

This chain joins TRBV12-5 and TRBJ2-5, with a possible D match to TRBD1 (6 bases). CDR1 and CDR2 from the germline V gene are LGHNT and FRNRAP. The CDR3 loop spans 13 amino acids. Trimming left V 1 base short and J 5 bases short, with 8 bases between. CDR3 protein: CASGLAGAETQYF. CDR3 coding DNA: TGTGCTAGTGGTTTGGCAGGGGCTGAGACCCAGTACTTC.

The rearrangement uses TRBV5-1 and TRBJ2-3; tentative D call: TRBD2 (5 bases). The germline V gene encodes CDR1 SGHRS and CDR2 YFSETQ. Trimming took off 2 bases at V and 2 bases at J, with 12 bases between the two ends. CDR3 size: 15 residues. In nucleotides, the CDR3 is TGCGCCAGCAGCTTAGAGGGCTTCCCCACAGATACGCAGTATTTT. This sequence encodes CASSLEGFPTDTQYF.

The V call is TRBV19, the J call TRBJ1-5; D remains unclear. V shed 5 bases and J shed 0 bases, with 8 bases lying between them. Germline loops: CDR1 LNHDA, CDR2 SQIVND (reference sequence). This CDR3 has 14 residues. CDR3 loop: CASSAPYSNQPQHF. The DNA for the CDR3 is TGTGCCAGTAGTGCCCCCTATAGCAATCAGCCCCAGCATTTT.

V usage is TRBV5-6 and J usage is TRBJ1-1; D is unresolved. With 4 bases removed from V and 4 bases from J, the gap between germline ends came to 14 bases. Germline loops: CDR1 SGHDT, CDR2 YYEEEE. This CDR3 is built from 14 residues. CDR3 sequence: CASSLTGSITEAFF. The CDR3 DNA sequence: TGTGCCAGCAGCCTTACCGGGAGTATCACTGAAGCTTTCTTT.

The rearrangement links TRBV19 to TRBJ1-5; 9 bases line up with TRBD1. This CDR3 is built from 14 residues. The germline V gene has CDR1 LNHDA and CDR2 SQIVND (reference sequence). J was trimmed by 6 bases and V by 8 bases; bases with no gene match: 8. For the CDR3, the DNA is TGTGCCAGTGCGGACAGGGGAAAGGTTCAGCCCCAGCATTTT. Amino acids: CASADRGKVQPQHF.

CDR3 protein: CASSPQGVDGYTF. The CDR3, as DNA: TGTGCCAGCTCACCACAGGGGGTCGATGGCTACACCTTC. This chain joins TRBV18 and TRBJ1-2, with D possibly being TRBD1 (6 bases). The CDR3 is 13 residues long. V gave up 1 base and J gave up 6 bases, with 9 bases separating them. CDR1 is KGHSH and CDR2 is LQKENI in the germline V gene.

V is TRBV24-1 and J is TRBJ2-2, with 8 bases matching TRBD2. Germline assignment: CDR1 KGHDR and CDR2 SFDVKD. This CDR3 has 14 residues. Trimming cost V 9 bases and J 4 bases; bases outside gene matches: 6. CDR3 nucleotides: TGTGCCACCCGAGGTCGGGGGGGCACCGGGGAGCTGTTTTTT. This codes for CATRGRGGTGELFF.

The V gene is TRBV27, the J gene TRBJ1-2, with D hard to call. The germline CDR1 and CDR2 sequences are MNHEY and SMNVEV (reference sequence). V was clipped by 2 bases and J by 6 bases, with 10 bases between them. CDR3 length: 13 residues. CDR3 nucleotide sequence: TGTGCCAGCAGTTTAAGGCGGGGAGATGGCTACACCTTC. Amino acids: CASSLRRGDGYTF.

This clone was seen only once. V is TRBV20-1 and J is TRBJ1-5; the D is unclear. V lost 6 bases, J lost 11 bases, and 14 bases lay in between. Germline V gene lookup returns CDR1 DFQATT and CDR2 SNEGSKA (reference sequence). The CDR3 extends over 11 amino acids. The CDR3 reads CSAARTGSQHF. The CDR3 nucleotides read TGCAGTGCCGCCCGGACGGGGTCCCAGCATTTT.

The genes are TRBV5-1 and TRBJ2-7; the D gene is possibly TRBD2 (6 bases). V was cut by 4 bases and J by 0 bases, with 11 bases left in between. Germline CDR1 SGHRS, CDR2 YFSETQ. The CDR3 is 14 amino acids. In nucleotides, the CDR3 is TGCGCCAGCAGCCAGATGGGGGGCTCCTACGAGCAGTACGTC. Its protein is CASSQMGGSYEQYV.

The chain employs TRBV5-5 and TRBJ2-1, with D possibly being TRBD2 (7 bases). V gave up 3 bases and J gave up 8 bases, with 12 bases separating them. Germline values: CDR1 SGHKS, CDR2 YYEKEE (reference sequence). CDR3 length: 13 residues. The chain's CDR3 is CASSWEGGYEQFF. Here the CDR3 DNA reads TGTGCCAGCAGCTGGGAGGGGGGCTATGAGCAGTTCTTC.

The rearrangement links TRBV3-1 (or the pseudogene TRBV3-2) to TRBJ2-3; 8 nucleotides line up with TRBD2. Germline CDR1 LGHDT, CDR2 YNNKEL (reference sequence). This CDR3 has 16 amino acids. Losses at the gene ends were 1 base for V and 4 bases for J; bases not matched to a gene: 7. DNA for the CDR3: TGTGCCAGCAGCCAAGGCAGCGGGAGAACCGCAGATACGCAGTATTTT. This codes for CASSQGSGRTADTQYF.

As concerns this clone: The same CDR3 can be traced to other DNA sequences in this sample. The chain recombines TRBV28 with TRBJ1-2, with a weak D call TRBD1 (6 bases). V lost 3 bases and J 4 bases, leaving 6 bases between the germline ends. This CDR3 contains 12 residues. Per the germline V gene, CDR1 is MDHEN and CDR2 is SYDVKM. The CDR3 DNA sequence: TGTGCCAGCAGTTTCAGGGGCTATGGCTACACCTTC. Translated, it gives CASSFRGYGYTF.

The DNA for the CDR3 is TGTGCCAGCAGCTCAAGGGGTGACTATGGCTACACCTTC. Translation: CASSSRGDYGYTF. This chain joins TRBV5-4 and TRBJ1-2; tentatively, D is TRBD1 (5 bases). Germline values: CDR1 SGHNT, CDR2 YYREEE (reference sequence). The CDR3 totals 13 residues. Trimming shortened V by 3 bases and J by 3 bases, and 9 bases separated the two germline ends.

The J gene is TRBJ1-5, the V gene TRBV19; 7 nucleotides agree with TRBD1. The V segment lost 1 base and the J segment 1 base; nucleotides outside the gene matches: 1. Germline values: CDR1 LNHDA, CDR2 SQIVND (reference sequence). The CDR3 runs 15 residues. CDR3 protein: CASSIGQGSNQPQHF. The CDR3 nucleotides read TGTGCCAGTAGTATAGGACAGGGAAGCAATCAGCCCCAGCATTTT.

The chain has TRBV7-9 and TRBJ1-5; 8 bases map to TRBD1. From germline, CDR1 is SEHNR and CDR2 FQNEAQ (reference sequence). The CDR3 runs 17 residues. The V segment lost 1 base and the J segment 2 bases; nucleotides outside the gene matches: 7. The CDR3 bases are TGTGCCAGCAGCTTAGGGACAGGGAATTATGGCAATCAGCCCCAGCATTTT. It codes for CASSLGTGNYGNQPQHF.

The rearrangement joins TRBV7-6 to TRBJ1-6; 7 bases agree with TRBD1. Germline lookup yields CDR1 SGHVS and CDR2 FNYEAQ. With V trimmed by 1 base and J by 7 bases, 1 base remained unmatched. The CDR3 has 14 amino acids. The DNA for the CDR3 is TGTGCCAGCAGCTTAGGGGGACAGAATTCACCCCTCCACTTT. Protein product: CASSLGGQNSPLHF.